In this sample, the clone carrying this TCR beta chain turned up once. Enrolled through a virtual design, the participants were between 18 and 89 years of age and came from around 25 US areas. The data are from a study of blood T cell repertoires in COVID-19. Study at large: Samples came from the United States, Italy and Spain, spanning acute and convalescent COVID-19. The cDNA or gDNA used as material had been derived from T cells, B-cell-depleted T cells, or PBMCs.

The assay was immunoSEQ multiplex PCR, and TCRdb's table has in-frame clones only and misses some. The table shows some 170,000 clones, with 65% to 90% occurring only once. This TCR derives from a man aged 45-60 years who had recovered from COVID-19. Sequenced input: PBMCs or T cells enriched from blood (not recorded which).

CDR3 sequence (DNA): TGTGCCAGCAGCTCCGGGACAGCCTCCTTGACCGGGGAGCTGTTTTTT. It yields the protein CASSSGTASLTGELFF. This chain uses TRBV5-4 with TRBJ2-2; the match to TRBD1 covers 7 bases. The CDR3 is 16 residues long. CDR1 is SGHNT and CDR2 is YYREEE in the germline V gene (reference sequence). J was trimmed by 5 bases and V by 3 bases; bases with no gene match: 10.